Here is one T cell receptor beta chain with its context. In the original analysis: Estimation of nucleated cell counts relied on the amplification of reference gene primers. The method was immunoSEQ multiplex PCR; TCRdb's version includes in-frame clones alone and lacks a portion of them. V, J and clone size are those of that table, while D and trimming were read from the DNA. The table shows under 350,000 clones, with 70% to 90% occurring only once. The study drew participants aged about 18 to 95 years from around 24 US areas. This record belongs to a study of blood T cell repertoires in COVID-19. Across the study: Collection of acute and convalescent COVID-19 samples took place in the United States, Italy and Spain. PBMCs, B-cell-depleted T cells, or T cells provided the cDNA or gDNA that made up the material.

The CDR3 runs 16 residues. Germline V gives CDR1 SGHVS, CDR2 FNYEAQ. The V gene lost 1 base and the J gene lost 6 bases, with 15 bases spanning the gap. This receptor was obtained from a middle-aged woman with acute COVID-19. Sequenced sample: PBMCs or T cells enriched from blood (not recorded which). The chain links TRBV7-6 to TRBJ2-2; perhaps TRBD1 as D (6 bases). The CDR3 DNA reads as TGTGCCAGCAGCTTAGTGAACAGGGAAGTACCCGGGGAGCTGTTTTTT. It is translated as CASSLVNREVPGELFF. Drawing the rest from reference TRBV7-6 and TRBJ2-2, the complete variable domain is GAGVSQSPRYKVTKRGQDVALRCDPISGHVSLYWYRQALGQGPEFLTYFNYEAQQDKSGLPNDRFSAERPEGSISTLTIQRTEQRDSAMYRCASSLVNREVPGELFFGEGSRLTVL.